Presented here are 28 T cell receptor beta chains from one specimen sequenced in a study of T cell responses to AZD1222 COVID-19 vaccine. TCRdb's table, derived via immunoSEQ multiplex PCR, lists solely in-frame clones and lacks some. The profile shows roughly 99,000 clones, approximately 92% of them singletons. Specimen: peripheral blood, collected 28 days after the second AZD1222 dose. The receptors here all came from an adult who received the AZD1222 COVID-19 vaccine.

Only one count was recorded for this clone. The rearrangement uses TRBV30 and TRBJ2-7; no clear D. Germline CDR1 is GTSNPN and CDR2 is SVGIG (reference sequence). V dropped 4 bases and J dropped 2 bases, with 12 bases sitting between them. CDR3 length: 13 amino acids. The CDR3 nucleotides read TGTGCCTGGAAGGGAATCTCTCCCTACGAGCAGTACTTC. Residues: CAWKGISPYEQYF.

The chain employs TRBV5-6 and TRBJ2-7, with 8 nucleotides matching TRBD1. CDR1 and CDR2 (germline): SGHDT, YYEEEE. The V and J ends lost 3 bases and 6 bases, in that order; junction bases with no gene match: 8. The CDR3 loop spans 14 amino acids. The CDR3 region has the DNA TGTGCCAGCAGCTACGCCGGGACAGGAATCGAGCAGTACTTC. This translates into CASSYAGTGIEQYF.

This clone was observed a few times. The V and J genes are TRBV30 and TRBJ2-7; weak D call: TRBD2 (6 bases). The CDR3 extends over 14 amino acids. Germline values: CDR1 GTSNPN, CDR2 SVGIG (reference sequence). Trimming shortened V by 5 bases and J by 0 bases, and 14 bases separated the two germline ends. CDR3 DNA: TGTGCCTGGGGGGGGTCCAGCGGCTCCTACGAGCAGTACTTC. Translating it yields CAWGGSSGSYEQYF.

The chain has TRBV2 and TRBJ1-3, with D possibly TRBD1 on 6 matching bases. The CDR3 is 14 amino acids. The germline V and J ends were trimmed by 2 bases and 4 bases, with 9 bases remaining between them. The germline V gene encodes CDR1 SNHLY and CDR2 FYNNEI. CDR3 loop: CASSEPGAGNTIYF. In DNA form, the CDR3 reads TGTGCCAGCAGTGAACCGGGGGCCGGAAACACCATATATTTT.

The rearrangement uses TRBV5-4 and TRBJ1-1; 9 bases are shared with TRBD1. The CDR3 is made up of 18 amino acids. The V and J ends lost 0 bases and 2 bases, in that order; junction bases with no gene match: 11. Per germline, CDR1 SGHNT and CDR2 YYREEE (reference sequence). The CDR3 region is CASSLETGGLLGNTEAFF. CDR3 nucleotide sequence: TGTGCCAGCAGCTTGGAGACAGGGGGATTACTTGGCAACACTGAAGCTTTCTTT.

V usage is TRBV28 and J usage is TRBJ1-1, with unresolved D. Germline lookup yields CDR1 MDHEN and CDR2 SYDVKM. CDR3 length: 13 amino acids. With 3 bases removed from V and 4 bases from J, the gap between germline ends came to 9 bases. The CDR3: CASSFRVPTEAFF. DNA for the CDR3: TGTGCCAGCAGTTTTAGGGTCCCCACTGAAGCTTTCTTT.

This clone was found once. V and J are TRBV5-1 and TRBJ2-7; 16 bases fit TRBD2. The germline V gene encodes CDR1 SGHRS and CDR2 YFSETQ. V lost 4 bases and J lost 4; bases outside the gene matches: 14. The CDR3 loop spans 19 amino acids. CDR3 DNA: TGCGCCAGCAGCACCCAGAGTCCGGGACTAGCGGGAGGGTCGTACGAGCAGTACTTC. Translating it yields CASSTQSPGLAGGSYEQYF.

The rearrangement uses TRBV28 and TRBJ2-3; 13 bases are a match to TRBD2. The CDR3 length is 19 residues. The germline V gene encodes CDR1 MDHEN and CDR2 SYDVKM. The V segment lost 5 bases and the J segment 3 bases; nucleotides outside the gene matches: 14. The CDR3 sequence is CASSADPLAGGRLTDTQYF. The CDR3 DNA sequence: TGTGCCAGCAGTGCTGATCCACTAGCGGGAGGGCGGTTGACAGATACGCAGTATTTT.

Concerning this clone itself: Additional DNA sequences in this sample encode the identical CDR3. V is TRBV5-1 and J is TRBJ1-5; D unclear. Germline V CDR1 and CDR2: SGHRS, YFSETQ. This CDR3 is built from 14 residues. V dropped 0 bases and J dropped 3 bases, with 7 bases sitting between them. The CDR3 reads CASSLAGNNQPQHF. The CDR3 DNA follows: TGCGCCAGCAGCTTGGCGGGGAACAATCAGCCCCAGCATTTT.

On this clone: The conserved closing phenylalanine or tryptophan is absent in this CDR3, likely reflecting a read error. Because the CDR3's place on the DNA is in doubt, the DNA is left out and the CDR3 is given as listed by TCRdb. The chain's CDR3 is CASSSRTARITL. The chain uses TRBV12-3 or TRBV12-4 and TRBJ1-2; TRBD1 reflects the table's D call only, with no check against the DNA. The CDR3 is made up of 12 amino acids, end residues included.

This clone was counted once. The chain recombines TRBV28 with TRBJ1-2; D may be TRBD1 (5 bases). CDR3 size: 13 residues. The germline V gene encodes CDR1 MDHEN and CDR2 SYDVKM. With 6 bases removed from V and 8 bases from J, the gap between germline ends came to 16 bases. CDR3 loop: CASRGTGKRGYTF. In DNA, the CDR3 is TGTGCCAGCAGAGGGACGGGTAAAAGGGGCTACACCTTC.

The chain joins TRBV4-1 to TRBJ2-2, with 11 bases identical to TRBD2. Losses at the gene ends were 2 bases for V and 7 bases for J; bases not matched to a gene: 6. Germline loops: CDR1 MGHRA, CDR2 YSYEKL. The CDR3 runs to 16 residues. The CDR3 sequence is CASSQFSGRDGGELFF. CDR3 in DNA: TGCGCCAGCAGCCAATTTAGCGGGAGGGACGGCGGGGAGCTGTTTTTT.

The V gene is TRBV28, the J gene TRBJ2-2, with D uncertain. The CDR3 loop spans 15 amino acids. The V and J ends lost 3 bases and 5 bases respectively, with 13 bases between them. Germline lookup yields CDR1 MDHEN and CDR2 SYDVKM. CDR3 nucleotides: TGTGCCAGCAGTTTCCTAGGCATCTCAACCGGGGAGCTGTTTTTT. Translation: CASSFLGISTGELFF.

V is TRBV14 and J is TRBJ1-2; 8 positions match TRBD1. This CDR3 has 13 amino acids. V was pared by 1 base and J by 7 bases, with 2 bases of the junction left unmatched. The V gene's germline CDR1 is SGHDN and CDR2 FVKESK. The CDR3 nucleotides are TGTGCCAGCAGCCAAGTGGACAGGGCTGGCTACACCTTC. It codes for CASSQVDRAGYTF.

This chain links TRBV6-1 with TRBJ2-3; tentative D call: TRBD2 (6 bases). CDR1 and CDR2 from the germline V gene are MNHNS and SASEGT. V was shortened by 0 bases and J by 0 bases, with 10 bases between the two germline ends. The CDR3 spans 16 residues. The CDR3 sequence is CASSEAGRGSTDTQYF. DNA of the CDR3: TGTGCCAGCAGTGAAGCGGGTCGGGGGAGCACAGATACGCAGTATTTT.

The J gene is TRBJ2-1, the V gene TRBV24-1; 10 positions match TRBD1. The junction had 5 bases not matched to a gene; V was cut back by 1 base and J by 9 bases. CDR1 and CDR2 from the germline V gene are KGHDR and SFDVKD. This CDR3 contains 15 residues. CDR3 nucleotide sequence: TGTGCCACCAGTGATTTTGGACAGGGGGTTGGTGAGCAGTTCTTC. Translating it yields CATSDFGQGVGEQFF.

This rearrangement joins TRBV7-2 to TRBJ1-5; 7 bases match TRBD1. The CDR3 is 14 amino acids. Germline V CDR1 and CDR2: SGHTA, FQGNSA. V gave up 5 bases and J gave up 1 base; unmatched junction bases: 2. The CDR3 DNA sequence: TGTGCCAGCAGCCTGACAGGGAGCAATCAGCCCCAGCATTTT. Amino acids: CASSLTGSNQPQHF.

This clone was seen a few times. The chain has TRBV29-1 and TRBJ2-7; 7 nucleotides match TRBD1. The CDR3 is 12 residues long. The ends lost 4 bases at V and 7 bases at J; junction bases unmatched: 7. The germline gives CDR1 SQVTM, CDR2 ANQGSEA. CDR3 coding DNA: TGCAGCGTTGGCCAGTCCAGGGGGGAGCAGTACTTC. Amino acids: CSVGQSRGEQYF.

The gene calls are TRBV5-6 and TRBJ1-1; D might be TRBD1 (5 bases). This CDR3 comprises 13 residues. The germline V and J ends were trimmed by 0 bases and 3 bases, with 6 bases remaining between them. Germline V CDR1 and CDR2: SGHDT, YYEEEE. The CDR3 is CASSLVGDTEAFF. The CDR3 DNA sequence: TGTGCCAGCAGCTTGGTGGGGGACACTGAAGCTTTCTTT.

The rearrangement uses TRBV12-3 or TRBV12-4 and TRBJ2-7, with D possibly matching TRBD1 (6 bases). The CDR3 spans 12 residues. V dropped 6 bases and J dropped 3 bases, with 9 bases sitting between them. The chain's CDR3 is CASRRGGYEQYF. DNA of the CDR3: TGTGCCAGCAGAAGAGGGGGCTACGAGCAGTACTTC.

CDR3 region: CASSPGLASPISVQFF. CDR3 bases: TGTGCCAGCAGCCCTGGACTAGCGAGTCCGATTAGCGTGCAGTTCTTC. This chain links TRBV7-9 with TRBJ2-1; 9 bases match TRBD2. V was clipped by 5 bases and J by 12 bases; unmatched bases: 17. This CDR3 contains 16 residues. The V gene's germline CDR1 is SEHNR and CDR2 FQNEAQ (reference sequence).

This clone has just one count. V and J are TRBV11-2 and TRBJ2-1, with 11 bases identical to TRBD2. V lost 5 bases and J lost 2; bases outside the gene matches: 2. From germline, CDR1 is SGHAT and CDR2 FQNNGV. There are 15 residues in the CDR3. CDR3 region: CASSPLAGAYNEQFF. In nucleotides, the CDR3 is TGTGCCAGCAGCCCACTAGCGGGGGCCTACAATGAGCAGTTCTTC.

This rearrangement joins TRBV10-3 to TRBJ1-3; 7 nucleotides line up with TRBD1. CDR3 size: 16 residues. Looked up from germline, CDR1 is ENHRY and CDR2 is SYGVKD. Trimming took 5 bases from V and 0 from J; bases not matched to a gene: 7. Here the CDR3 reads CAISTTGVSSGNTIYF. CDR3 DNA sequence: TGTGCCATCAGTACAACAGGGGTTAGCTCTGGAAACACCATATATTTT.

The chain employs TRBV6-2 or TRBV6-3 and TRBJ1-5, with D perhaps matching TRBD1 (5 bases). The CDR3 length is 15 residues. CDR1 is MNHEY and CDR2 is SVGEGT in the germline V gene. The V end lost 5 bases, the J end lost 6 bases, and 17 bases lay between the germline ends. The CDR3 region has the DNA TGTGCCAGCAGTAGGACGGGGGATCGGTTTCAGCCCCAGCATTTT. Translated: CASSRTGDRFQPQHF.

This chain connects TRBV4-1 to TRBJ2-3, with a possible D match to TRBD1 (6 bases). V was cut by 5 bases and J by 2 bases, with 11 bases left in between. Germline V gives CDR1 MGHRA, CDR2 YSYEKL. The CDR3 has 14 residues. The CDR3 region is CASSLQGTTDTQYF. CDR3 bases: TGCGCCAGCAGCTTACAGGGAACCACAGATACGCAGTATTTT.

This clone occurred once. This chain uses TRBV7-2 with TRBJ1-1; D uncertain. This CDR3 region has 13 residues. Between the trimmed V and J ends, which lost 7 bases and 2 bases, there was a span of 11 bases. CDR1 SGHTA and CDR2 FQGNSA come from the germline V gene. The CDR3 sequence: CASTGRINTEAFF. The CDR3 nucleotides are TGTGCCAGCACCGGACGGATTAACACTGAAGCTTTCTTT. Full variable domain (rest looked up from reference TRBV7-2 and TRBJ1-1): GAGVSQSPSNKVTEKGKDVELRCDPISGHTALYWYRQSLGQGLEFLIYFQGNSAPDKSGLPSDRFSAERTGGSVSTLTIQRTQQEDSAVYLCASTGRINTEAFFGQGTRLTVV.

The sample holds one count of this clone. The V call is TRBV28, the J call TRBJ1-2; D call uncertain. The CDR3 sequence is 10 residues long. Trimming removed 7 bases from V and 6 bases from J, with 6 bases in between. The V gene's germline CDR1 is MDHEN and CDR2 SYDVKM. The CDR3 bases are TGTGCCAGCAAGCGGAATGGCTACACCTTC. It translates to CASKRNGYTF.

The V gene is TRBV6-5, the J gene TRBJ1-2; possibly TRBD1 for D (6 bases). Trimming took off 5 bases at V and 7 bases at J, with 17 bases between the two ends. The length of the CDR3 is 14 residues. Germline lookup yields CDR1 MNHEY and CDR2 SVGAGI. CDR3 nucleotide sequence: TGTGCCAGCAGTACCGCCGGGGGGGCGGGTGGCTACACCTTC. Its protein product is CASSTAGGAGGYTF.